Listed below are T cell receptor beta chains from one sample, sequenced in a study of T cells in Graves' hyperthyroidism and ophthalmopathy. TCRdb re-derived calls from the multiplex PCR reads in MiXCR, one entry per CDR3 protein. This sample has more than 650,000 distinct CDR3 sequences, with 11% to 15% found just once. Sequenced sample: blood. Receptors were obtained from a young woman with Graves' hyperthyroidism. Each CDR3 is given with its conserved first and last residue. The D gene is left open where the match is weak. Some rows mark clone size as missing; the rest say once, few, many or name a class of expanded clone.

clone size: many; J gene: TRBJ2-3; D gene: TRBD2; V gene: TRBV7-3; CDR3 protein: CATAEVAGGYGTDTQYF; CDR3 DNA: TGTGCCACCGCAGAGGTAGCGGGAGGATACGGCACAGATACGCAGTATTTT
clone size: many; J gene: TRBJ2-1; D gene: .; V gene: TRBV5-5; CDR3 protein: CASSFTGERYNEQFF; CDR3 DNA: TGTGCCAGCAGCTTCACGGGGGAGCGCTACAATGAGCAGTTCTTC
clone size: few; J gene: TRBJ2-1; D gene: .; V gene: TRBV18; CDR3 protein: CASSLSDGSSYNEQFF; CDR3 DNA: TGTGCCAGCTCACTGTCCGACGGGAGCTCCTACAATGAGCAGTTCTTC
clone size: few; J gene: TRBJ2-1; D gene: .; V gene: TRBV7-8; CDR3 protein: CASSLVGRTGSYNEQFF; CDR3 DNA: TGTGCCAGCAGCTTAGTGGGGAGGACAGGTTCCTACAATGAGCAGTTCTTC
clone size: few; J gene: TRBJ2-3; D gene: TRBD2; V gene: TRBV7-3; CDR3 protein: CASSFQRGGGTQYF; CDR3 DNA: TGTGCCAGCAGCTTCCAGCGGGGGGGGGGAACGCAGTATTTT
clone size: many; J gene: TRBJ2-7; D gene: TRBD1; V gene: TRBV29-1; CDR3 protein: CSVVPMGQGKGYEQYF; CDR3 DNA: TGCAGCGTCGTACCGATGGGACAGGGAAAAGGCTACGAGCAGTACTTC
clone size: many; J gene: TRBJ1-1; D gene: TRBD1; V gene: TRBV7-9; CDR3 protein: CASSKTGGASEAFF; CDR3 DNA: TGTGCCAGCAGCAAAACAGGGGGCGCTTCCGAAGCTTTCTTT
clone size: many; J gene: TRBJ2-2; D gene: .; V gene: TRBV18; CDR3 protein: CASSRLQENTGELFF; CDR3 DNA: TGTGCCAGCTCACGCTTACAGGAGAACACCGGGGAGCTGTTTTTT
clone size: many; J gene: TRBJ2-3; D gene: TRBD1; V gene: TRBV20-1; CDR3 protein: CSARIPRDRGMADTQYF; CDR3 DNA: TGCAGTGCTAGAATCCCTCGGGACAGGGGCATGGCAGATACGCAGTATTTT
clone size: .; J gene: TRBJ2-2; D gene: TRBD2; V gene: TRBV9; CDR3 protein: CASSEVPYISREGNTGELFF; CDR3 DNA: TGTGCCAGCAGCGAAGTACCCTATATTTCGCGGGAGGGGAACACCGGGGAGCTGTTTTTT
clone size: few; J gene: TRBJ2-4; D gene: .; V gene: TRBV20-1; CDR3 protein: CSAGPALERLAKNIQYF; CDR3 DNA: TGCAGTGCTGGCCCCGCTCTAGAGCGGTTAGCCAAAAACATTCAGTACTTC
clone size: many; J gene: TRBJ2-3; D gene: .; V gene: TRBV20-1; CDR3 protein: CSAREGQATTDTQYF; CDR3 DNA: TGCAGTGCTAGAGAGGGGCAGGCGACCACAGATACGCAGTATTTT
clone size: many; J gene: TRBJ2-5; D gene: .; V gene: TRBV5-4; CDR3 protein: CASSQRNAISETQYF; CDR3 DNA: TGTGCCAGCAGCCAAAGGAACGCGATCTCAGAGACCCAGTACTTC
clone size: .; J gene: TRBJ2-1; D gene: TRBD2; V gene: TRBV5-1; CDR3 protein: CASSPGGLAGANEQFF; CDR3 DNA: TGCGCCAGCAGCCCGGGGGGACTAGCGGGAGCCAATGAGCAGTTCTTC
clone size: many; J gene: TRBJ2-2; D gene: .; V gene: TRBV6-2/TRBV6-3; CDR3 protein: CASSYSTLNTGELFF; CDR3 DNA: TGTGCCAGCAGTTACAGTACCTTGAACACCGGGGAGCTGTTTTTT
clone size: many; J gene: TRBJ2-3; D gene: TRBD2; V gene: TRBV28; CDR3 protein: CASRGLAGGRDTQYF; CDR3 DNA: TGTGCCAGCAGGGGACTAGCGGGAGGTCGAGATACGCAGTATTTT
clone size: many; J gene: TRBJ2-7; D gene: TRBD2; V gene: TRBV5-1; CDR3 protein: CASSLGAGVSHEQYF; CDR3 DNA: TGCGCCAGCAGCTTGGGAGCGGGAGTTAGCCACGAGCAGTACTTC
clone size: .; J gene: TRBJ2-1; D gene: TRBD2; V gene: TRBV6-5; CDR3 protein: CAGSSSGSVYNEQFF; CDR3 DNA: TGTGCCGGCAGTTCGAGCGGGAGTGTCTACAATGAGCAGTTCTTC
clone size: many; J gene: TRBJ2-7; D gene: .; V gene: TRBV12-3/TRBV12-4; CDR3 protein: CASRSESSYEQYF; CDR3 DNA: TGTGCCAGCCGCAGCGAGAGCTCCTACGAGCAGTACTTC
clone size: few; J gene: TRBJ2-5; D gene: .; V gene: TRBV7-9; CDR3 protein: CASSPLGQGLLETQYF; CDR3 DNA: TGTGCCAGCAGCCCCCTAGGGCAGGGTCTCTTAGAGACCCAGTACTTC
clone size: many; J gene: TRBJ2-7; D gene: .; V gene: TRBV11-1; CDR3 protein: CASSLEPRAYEQYF; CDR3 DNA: TGTGCCAGCAGCTTAGAGCCCAGGGCCTACGAGCAGTACTTC
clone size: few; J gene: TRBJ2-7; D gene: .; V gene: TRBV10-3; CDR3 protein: CAISDQYEQYF; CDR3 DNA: TGTGCCATCAGTGATCAATACGAGCAGTACTTC
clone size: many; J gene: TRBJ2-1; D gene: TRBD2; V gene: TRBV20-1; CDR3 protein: CSAKTGTTGEQFF; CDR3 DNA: TGCAGTGCTAAGACCGGGACTACTGGTGAGCAGTTCTTC
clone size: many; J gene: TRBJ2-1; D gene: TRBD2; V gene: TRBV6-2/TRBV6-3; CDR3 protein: CASSIYSGSPLYNEQFF; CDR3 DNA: TGTGCCAGCAGCATCTATAGCGGGAGTCCCCTTTACAATGAGCAGTTCTTC
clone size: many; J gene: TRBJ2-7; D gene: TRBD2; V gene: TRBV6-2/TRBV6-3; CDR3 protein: CASSYGPSGRPAGQYF; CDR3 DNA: TGTGCCAGCAGTTACGGTCCTAGCGGGAGGCCGGCCGGGCAGTACTTC
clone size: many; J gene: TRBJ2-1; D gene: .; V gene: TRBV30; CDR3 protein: CAWSVLLQNEQFF; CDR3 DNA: TGTGCCTGGAGTGTACTTCTCCAAAATGAGCAGTTCTTC
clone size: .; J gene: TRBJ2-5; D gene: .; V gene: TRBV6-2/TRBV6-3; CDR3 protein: CASSYLDYRNQETQYF; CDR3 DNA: TGTGCCAGCAGTTATCTGGACTACCGCAATCAAGAGACCCAGTACTTC
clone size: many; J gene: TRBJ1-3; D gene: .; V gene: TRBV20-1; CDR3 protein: CSASRSSDGNTIYF; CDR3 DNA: TGCAGTGCTAGCCGAAGTTCGGATGGAAACACCATATATTTT